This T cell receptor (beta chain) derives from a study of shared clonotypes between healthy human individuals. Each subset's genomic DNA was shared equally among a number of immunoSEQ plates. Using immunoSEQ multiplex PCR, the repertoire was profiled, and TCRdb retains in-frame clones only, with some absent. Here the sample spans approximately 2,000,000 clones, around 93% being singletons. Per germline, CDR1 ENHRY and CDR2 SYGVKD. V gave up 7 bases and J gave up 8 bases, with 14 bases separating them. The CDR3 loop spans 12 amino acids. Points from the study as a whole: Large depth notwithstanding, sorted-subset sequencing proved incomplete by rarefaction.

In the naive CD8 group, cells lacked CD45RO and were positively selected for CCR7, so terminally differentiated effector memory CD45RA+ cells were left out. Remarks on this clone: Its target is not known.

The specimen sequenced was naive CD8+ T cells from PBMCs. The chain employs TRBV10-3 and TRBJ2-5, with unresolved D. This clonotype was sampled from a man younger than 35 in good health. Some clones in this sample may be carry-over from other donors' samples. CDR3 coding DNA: TGTGCCATCACAAATATGTCTGGAACCCAGTACTTC. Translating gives CAITNMSGTQYF.